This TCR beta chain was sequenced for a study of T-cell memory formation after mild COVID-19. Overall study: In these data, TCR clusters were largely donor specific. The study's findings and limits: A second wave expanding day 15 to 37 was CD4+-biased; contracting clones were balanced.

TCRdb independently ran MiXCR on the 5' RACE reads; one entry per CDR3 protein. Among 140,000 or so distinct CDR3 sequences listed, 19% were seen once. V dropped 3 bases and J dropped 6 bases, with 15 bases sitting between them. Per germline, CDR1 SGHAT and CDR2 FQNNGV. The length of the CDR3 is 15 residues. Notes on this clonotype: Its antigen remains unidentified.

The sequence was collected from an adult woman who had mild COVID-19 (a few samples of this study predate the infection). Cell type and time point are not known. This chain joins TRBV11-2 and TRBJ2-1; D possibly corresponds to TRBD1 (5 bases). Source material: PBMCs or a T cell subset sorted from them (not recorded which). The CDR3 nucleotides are TGTGCCAGCAGCTTCACAATGGGGCTTCGCAATGAGCAGTTCTTC. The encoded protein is CASSFTMGLRNEQFF.